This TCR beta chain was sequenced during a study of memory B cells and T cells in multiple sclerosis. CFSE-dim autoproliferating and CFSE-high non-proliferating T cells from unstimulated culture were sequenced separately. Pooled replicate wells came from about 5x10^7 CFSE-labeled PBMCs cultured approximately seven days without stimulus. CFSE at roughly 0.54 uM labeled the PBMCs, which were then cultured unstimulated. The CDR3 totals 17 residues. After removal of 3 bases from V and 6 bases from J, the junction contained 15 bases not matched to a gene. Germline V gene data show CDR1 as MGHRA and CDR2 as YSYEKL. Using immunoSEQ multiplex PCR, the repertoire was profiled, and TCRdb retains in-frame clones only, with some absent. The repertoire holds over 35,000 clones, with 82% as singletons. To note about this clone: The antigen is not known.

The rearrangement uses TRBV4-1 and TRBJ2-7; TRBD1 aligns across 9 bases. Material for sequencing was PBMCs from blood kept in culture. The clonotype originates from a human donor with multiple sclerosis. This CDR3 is CASSHDTGGEEGTEQYF. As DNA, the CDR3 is TGCGCCAGCAGCCATGACACAGGGGGCGAGGAAGGGACCGAGCAGTACTTC.